The rows below give T cell receptor beta chains drawn from one sample of a study of tumor-infiltrating lymphocytes in localized non-small cell lung cancer. TCRdb's copy holds only in-frame clones and misses some; the assay was immunoSEQ multiplex PCR. The repertoire has around 10,000 clones, about two thirds of them found once; the top ten carry around 15%. The sample was lung tumor tissue. The receptors were sampled from a human donor with non-small cell lung cancer. Each CDR3 is given with its conserved first and last residue. D genes are given only for firm matches. Size is omitted from some rows. Given values are once, few, many or a class for expanded clones.

cdr3_nt: TGTGCCTGGAGTGTCAGAGGCACTGGAAACACCATATATTTT
cdr3_aa: CAWSVRGTGNTIYF
j_call: TRBJ1-3
d_call: -
v_call: TRBV30
clone_size: -

cdr3_nt: TGTGCCAGCAGGACTAGCGCGGTGGATGAGCAGTTCTTC
cdr3_aa: CASRTSAVDEQFF
j_call: TRBJ2-1
d_call: TRBD2
v_call: TRBV2
clone_size: -

cdr3_nt: TGTGCCAGCAGTGATAGCGGGGACTACACAGATACGCAGTATTTT
cdr3_aa: CASSDSGDYTDTQYF
j_call: TRBJ2-3
d_call: TRBD2
v_call: TRBV25-1
clone_size: -

cdr3_nt: TGTGCCAGCAGCGATAGACCTGAAAAACTGTTTTTT
cdr3_aa: CASSDRPEKLFF
j_call: TRBJ1-4
d_call: -
v_call: TRBV14
clone_size: few

cdr3_nt: TGTGCCCAATCATCCCAACAGGGGAACACTGAAGCTTTCTTT
cdr3_aa: CAQSSQQGNTEAFF
j_call: TRBJ1-1
d_call: -
v_call: TRBV30
clone_size: few

cdr3_nt: TGCGCCAGCAGCTGGCGAGGGGTGGTCACAGATACGCAGTATTTT
cdr3_aa: CASSWRGVVTDTQYF
j_call: TRBJ2-3
d_call: -
v_call: TRBV5-1
clone_size: few

cdr3_nt: TGTGCCAGCAGCTCCACTAGTAGCGGGGGTGAGACCCAGTACTTC
cdr3_aa: CASSSTSSGGETQYF
j_call: TRBJ2-5
d_call: TRBD2
v_call: TRBV7-7
clone_size: once

cdr3_nt: TGTGCCTGGTTTTCACAGAACTATGGCTACACCTTC
cdr3_aa: CAWFSQNYGYTF
j_call: TRBJ1-2
d_call: -
v_call: TRBV30
clone_size: -

cdr3_nt: TGTGCCAGCAGCTACAGGGGGGCTAATGAAAAACTGTTTTTT
cdr3_aa: CASSYRGANEKLFF
j_call: TRBJ1-4
d_call: TRBD1
v_call: TRBV7-9
clone_size: -

cdr3_nt: TGTGCCAGCTCACCACCTTCCGGGGGAGGCTATAATTCACCCCTCCACTTT
cdr3_aa: CASSPPSGGGYNSPLHF
j_call: TRBJ1-6
d_call: -
v_call: TRBV18
clone_size: -

cdr3_nt: TGTGCCAGCAGTGAATGGGTCGGAAGCAATCAGCCCCAGCATTTT
cdr3_aa: CASSEWVGSNQPQHF
j_call: TRBJ1-5
d_call: -
v_call: TRBV2
clone_size: -

cdr3_nt: TGTGCCAGCAGCCCCAACAGGGGCTATGGCTACACCTTC
cdr3_aa: CASSPNRGYGYTF
j_call: TRBJ1-2
d_call: TRBD1
v_call: TRBV5-6
clone_size: -

cdr3_nt: TGTGCCAGCAGCGCGACAGGGGTAGACTATGGCTACACCTTC
cdr3_aa: CASSATGVDYGYTF
j_call: TRBJ1-2
d_call: TRBD1
v_call: TRBV9
clone_size: -

cdr3_nt: TGTGCCAGCAGGGATAATGGGCTAACCCCCCCCACCCCCTCCTACAATGAGCAGTTCTTC
cdr3_aa: CASRDNGLTPPTPSYNEQFF
j_call: TRBJ2-1
d_call: -
v_call: TRBV27
clone_size: -

cdr3_nt: TGTGCCAGCAGCTCGGAGGAGAACACCGGGGAGCTGTTTTTT
cdr3_aa: CASSSEENTGELFF
j_call: TRBJ2-2
d_call: -
v_call: TRBV13
clone_size: large

cdr3_nt: TGTGCCAGCAGTGGGGAAGACAGGGGAAGTAGTCAGCCCCAGCATTTT
cdr3_aa: CASSGEDRGSSQPQHF
j_call: TRBJ1-5
d_call: TRBD1
v_call: TRBV28
clone_size: -

cdr3_nt: TGCAGCGTGGCCCGGGACAGGGTGTTGTCAGGACACACTGAAGCTTTCTTT
cdr3_aa: CSVARDRVLSGHTEAFF
j_call: TRBJ1-1
d_call: TRBD1
v_call: TRBV29-1
clone_size: -

cdr3_nt: TGTGCCAGCAGCCAGGATCAGGCAGATACGCAGTATTTT
cdr3_aa: CASSQDQADTQYF
j_call: TRBJ2-3
d_call: -
v_call: TRBV11-2
clone_size: few

cdr3_nt: TGTGCCAGCAGTGAACCCTCTAGCGGGGGCAACACCGGGGAGCTGTTTTTT
cdr3_aa: CASSEPSSGGNTGELFF
j_call: TRBJ2-2
d_call: TRBD2
v_call: TRBV6-1
clone_size: -

cdr3_nt: TGCACTTCTTCCCCCCTAGGGGAGACCCAGTACTTC
cdr3_aa: CTSSPLGETQYF
j_call: TRBJ2-5
d_call: -
v_call: TRBV29-1
clone_size: -

cdr3_nt: TGTGCCAGCAGTTCCCGATGGGGACGGGAGACCCAGTACTTC
cdr3_aa: CASSSRWGRETQYF
j_call: TRBJ2-5
d_call: -
v_call: TRBV27
clone_size: -

cdr3_nt: TGTGCCAGCACGAGGGGACTATACACTGAAGCTTTCTTT
cdr3_aa: CASTRGLYTEAFF
j_call: TRBJ1-1
d_call: -
v_call: TRBV5-4
clone_size: -

cdr3_nt: TGTGCCATCAGTGAGCTGGGGGATGAGCAGTTCTTC
cdr3_aa: CAISELGDEQFF
j_call: TRBJ2-1
d_call: -
v_call: TRBV10-3
clone_size: few

cdr3_nt: TGTGCCAGCAGCTCCCGAGAGGTCGTCTACGAGCAGTGCTTC
cdr3_aa: CASSSREVVYEQCF
j_call: TRBJ2-7
d_call: -
v_call: TRBV13
clone_size: medium-sized

cdr3_nt: TGTGCCAGCAGCTTAGGGGACAGGACGAACACCGGGGAGCTGTTTTTT
cdr3_aa: CASSLGDRTNTGELFF
j_call: TRBJ2-2
d_call: TRBD1
v_call: TRBV7-2
clone_size: -

cdr3_nt: TGCAGCGTTCTGCCTCCCGCGCAGGGGACGTCTGAAGCTTTCTTT
cdr3_aa: CSVLPPAQGTSEAFF
j_call: TRBJ1-1
d_call: -
v_call: TRBV29-1
clone_size: -

cdr3_nt: TGCGCCAGCAGCCAAGAGAGTTTCGGGGTAGGGTCCTACAATGAGCAGTTCTTC
cdr3_aa: CASSQESFGVGSYNEQFF
j_call: TRBJ2-1
d_call: -
v_call: TRBV4-1
clone_size: -

cdr3_nt: TGTGCCAGCAGCTTAGGGAAAACGGGGGGCTACACCTTC
cdr3_aa: CASSLGKTGGYTF
j_call: TRBJ1-2
d_call: -
v_call: TRBV11-2
clone_size: -

cdr3_nt: TGTGCCAGCAGTGAAGCAAACTTAATGGACAGACTCCCCTCCTACGAGCAGTACTTC
cdr3_aa: CASSEANLMDRLPSYEQYF
j_call: TRBJ2-7
d_call: -
v_call: TRBV6-1
clone_size: -

cdr3_nt: TGTGCCAGCACCATTGCCCTGGGGCGACTTTCAACAGGGGACACTGAAGCTTTCTTT
cdr3_aa: CASTIALGRLSTGDTEAFF
j_call: TRBJ1-1
d_call: TRBD1
v_call: TRBV5-4
clone_size: -

cdr3_nt: TGTGCCAGCAGCCTACAAGGGGAATCTAACTATGGCTACACCTTC
cdr3_aa: CASSLQGESNYGYTF
j_call: TRBJ1-2
d_call: -
v_call: TRBV4-2
clone_size: -

cdr3_nt: TGTGCCAGCAGCTTGGAACTAAGGGTTACTGAAGCTTTCTTT
cdr3_aa: CASSLELRVTEAFF
j_call: TRBJ1-1
d_call: -
v_call: TRBV7-8
clone_size: -

cdr3_nt: TGTGCCAGTAGAAATGGGGGAGAAGAGACCCAGTACTTC
cdr3_aa: CASRNGGEETQYF
j_call: TRBJ2-5
d_call: -
v_call: TRBV19
clone_size: few

cdr3_nt: TGTGCCAGCAGTGGGGGTAGCAATCAGCCCCAGCATTTT
cdr3_aa: CASSGGSNQPQHF
j_call: TRBJ1-5
d_call: -
v_call: TRBV2
clone_size: -

cdr3_nt: TGTGCCAGCAGTCCGGCCGTTGAAGCTTTCTTT
cdr3_aa: CASSPAVEAFF
j_call: TRBJ1-1
d_call: -
v_call: TRBV6-6
clone_size: few

cdr3_nt: TGTGCCAGCAGCGCCCGACAGGTAGAGACCCAGTACTTC
cdr3_aa: CASSARQVETQYF
j_call: TRBJ2-5
d_call: -
v_call: TRBV9
clone_size: -

cdr3_nt: TGTGCCAGCAGTAAACTAGCTACCGGGGAGCTGTTTTTT
cdr3_aa: CASSKLATGELFF
j_call: TRBJ2-2
d_call: -
v_call: TRBV5-4
clone_size: few

cdr3_nt: TGTGCCAGCTCACCTTGGACTAGCGGGAGGAAGAACAATGAGCAGTTCTTC
cdr3_aa: CASSPWTSGRKNNEQFF
j_call: TRBJ2-1
d_call: TRBD2
v_call: TRBV18
clone_size: -

cdr3_nt: TGTGCCAGCATGAGGTACCAGGGGGCGGGCGGCTACACCTTC
cdr3_aa: CASMRYQGAGGYTF
j_call: TRBJ1-2
d_call: TRBD1
v_call: TRBV6-5
clone_size: once

cdr3_nt: TGCGCCAGCGGCCTCGGCTCCTACGAGCAGTACTTC
cdr3_aa: CASGLGSYEQYF
j_call: TRBJ2-7
d_call: -
v_call: TRBV5-1
clone_size: few

cdr3_nt: TGTGCCAGCAGTGAACAGGGGCCCACCGGGGAGCTGTTTTTT
cdr3_aa: CASSEQGPTGELFF
j_call: TRBJ2-2
d_call: -
v_call: TRBV2
clone_size: -

cdr3_nt: TGTGCCAGCAGTACCCGACGGGGCTCGTGGGCCGATGGCTACACCTTC
cdr3_aa: CASSTRRGSWADGYTF
j_call: TRBJ1-2
d_call: -
v_call: TRBV6-6
clone_size: -

cdr3_nt: TGTGCCAGCAGCCGTGGGGATACGCAGTATTTT
cdr3_aa: CASSRGDTQYF
j_call: TRBJ2-3
d_call: -
v_call: TRBV11-3
clone_size: once

cdr3_nt: TGTGCCAGCAGCCGGCGGACAGGTGAAAAACTGTTTTTT
cdr3_aa: CASSRRTGEKLFF
j_call: TRBJ1-4
d_call: TRBD1
v_call: TRBV5-8
clone_size: few

cdr3_nt: TGTGCCAGCAGCTGGACAGGGGGCACTGAAGCTTTCTTT
cdr3_aa: CASSWTGGTEAFF
j_call: TRBJ1-1
d_call: TRBD1
v_call: TRBV7-3
clone_size: -